This TCR beta chain comes out of a study of blood T cell repertoires in COVID-19. Study details: In each case, the material was cDNA or gDNA derived from T cells, B-cell-depleted T cells, or PBMCs.

Original handling: Estimates of nucleated cell counts were drawn from the amplification of reference gene primers. The protocol was immunoSEQ multiplex PCR, while the TCRdb copy is restricted to in-frame clones and leaves out a portion. Clone size and V and J calls were adopted from that table, with D and trimming inferred from the DNA. The repertoire holds some 170,000 clones, with 76% as singletons. The CDR3 has 16 amino acids. Germline V lookup: CDR1 LNHDA, CDR2 SQIVND (reference sequence). Trimming removed 5 bases from V and 4 bases from J; junction bases left unmatched: 9. The chain employs TRBV19 and TRBJ1-1; 11 nucleotides agree with TRBD1. Sequenced sample: peripheral blood. This receptor was taken from a woman between 45 and 60 years old with active or convalescent COVID-19. The CDR3 region is CASSPETGTGGTEAFF. The CDR3 DNA follows: TGTGCCAGTAGTCCCGAAACCGGGACAGGGGGCACTGAAGCTTTCTTT.